A single sample is the source of the 18 T cell receptor beta chains below, sequenced in a study of shared clonotypes between healthy human individuals. Method: immunoSEQ multiplex PCR; TCRdb's copy keeps in-frame clones and lacks some. The sample has some 2.4 million clones, approximately 94% seen once. The sample was naive CD4+ T cells from PBMCs. Subset defined: CD45RA+ positively selected. These receptors originate from a man aged 18-30 years in good health. Some clones in this sample may be carry-over from other donors' samples.

This chain uses TRBV7-2 with TRBJ1-4, with D maybe TRBD1 (6 bases). This CDR3 spans 15 amino acids. V was clipped by 2 bases and J by 8 bases, with 15 bases between them. In germline, CDR1 is SGHTA, CDR2 FQGNSA. The CDR3 is CASSLPQGSIEKLFF. CDR3 nucleotide sequence: TGTGCCAGCAGCTTACCCCAGGGGTCCATCGAAAAACTGTTTTTT.

The J gene is TRBJ2-7, the V gene TRBV5-4, with 7 bases identical to TRBD2. Germline CDR1 is SGHNT and CDR2 is YYREEE (reference sequence). This CDR3 contains 15 residues. Unmatched junction bases numbered 8, after V lost 1 base and J lost 4 bases. The CDR3 region is CASSLRSSGEYEQYF. Written as DNA, the CDR3 is TGTGCCAGCAGCTTGAGGTCTAGCGGAGAATACGAGCAGTACTTC.

The chain employs TRBV9 and TRBJ2-7; D remains unclear. The germline gives CDR1 SGDLS, CDR2 YYNGEE. Trimming pared 4 bases from V and 1 base from J, leaving 12 bases between. The CDR3 totals 14 residues. CDR3 DNA sequence: TGTGCCAGCAGCCCGACTGCCGCTTCCTACGAGCAGTACTTC. It is translated as CASSPTAASYEQYF.

V gene TRBV13 combines with J gene TRBJ2-2; no firm D call. The CDR3 is made up of 17 amino acids. V was pared by 5 bases and J by 1 base, with 17 bases between. CDR1 PRHDT and CDR2 FYEKMQ come from the germline V gene (reference sequence). The chain's CDR3 is CASSPPVWQKNTGELFF. DNA of the CDR3: TGTGCCAGCAGCCCCCCGGTATGGCAGAAGAACACCGGGGAGCTGTTTTTT.

The chain uses TRBV5-1 and TRBJ2-1, with a possible D match to TRBD2 (6 bases). The length of the CDR3 is 18 residues. The V end lost 0 bases, the J end lost 1 base, and 17 bases lay between the germline ends. Germline V gives CDR1 SGHRS, CDR2 YFSETQ. The CDR3 sequence: CASSLGPEAGSSYNEQFF. DNA of the CDR3: TGCGCCAGCAGCTTGGGCCCAGAGGCGGGAAGTTCCTACAATGAGCAGTTCTTC.

The chain is built from TRBV28 and TRBJ2-7, with 10 bases that match TRBD1. CDR3 length: 14 residues. Germline-derived CDR1 and CDR2 are MDHEN and SYDVKM. V trimming: 6 bases; J trimming: 5 bases; junction bases outside the gene matches: 7. As DNA, the CDR3 is TGTGCCAGCAGCCTGGGACAGGGGCTCCACGAGCAGTACTTC. Translating gives CASSLGQGLHEQYF.

The DNA of the CDR3 is TGTGCCAGCAGTTCTAAGGTGCACTATGGCTACACCTTC. It specifies CASSSKVHYGYTF. The rearrangement joins TRBV28 to TRBJ1-2; D not resolved. V shed 4 bases and J shed 3 bases, with 9 bases lying between them. This CDR3 has 13 amino acids. From germline, CDR1 is MDHEN and CDR2 SYDVKM.

The chain uses TRBV9 and TRBJ2-3, with TRBD1 as a possible D gene (6 bases). V was shortened by 4 bases and J by 0 bases, with 12 bases between the two germline ends. The CDR3 length is 15 residues. Germline V gene data show CDR1 as SGDLS and CDR2 as YYNGEE. The CDR3 nucleotides are TGTGCCAGCAGCCCGGACAGTCAGAGCACAGATACGCAGTATTTT. It codes for CASSPDSQSTDTQYF.

A single count supports this clone. The chain combines TRBV5-8 with TRBJ1-3; 7 bases align to TRBD1. V was pared by 6 bases and J by 0 bases, with 3 bases of the junction left unmatched. The CDR3 runs to 14 residues. CDR1 is SGHTS and CDR2 is YDEGEE in the germline V gene. CDR3 sequence (DNA): TGTGCCAGCAAAACAGGGGACTCTGGAAACACCATATATTTT. It specifies CASKTGDSGNTIYF. Variable domain in full (rest from reference TRBV5-8 and TRBJ1-3): EAGVTQSPTHLIKTRGQQATLRCSPISGHTSVYWYQQALGLGLQFLLWYDEGEERNRGNFPPRFSGRQFPNYSSELNVNALELEDSALYLCASKTGDSGNTIYFGEGSWLTVV.

This chain uses TRBV28 with TRBJ1-2; D is perhaps TRBD1 (5 bases). CDR3 size: 15 residues. Germline assignment: CDR1 MDHEN and CDR2 SYDVKM. With 5 bases removed from V and 0 bases from J, the gap between germline ends came to 13 bases. In DNA, the CDR3 is TGTGCCAGCAGTCCCGGACACAGAGCTAACTATGGCTACACCTTC. It translates to CASSPGHRANYGYTF.

This sequence joins TRBV10-1 and TRBJ2-1, with D tentatively TRBD1 (6 bases). V was cut by 0 bases and J by 3 bases, with 12 bases left in between. Germline V gene sequence: CDR1 WNHNN, CDR2 SYGVQD (reference sequence). The CDR3 contains 16 residues. CDR3 DNA sequence: TGCGCCAGCAGTGAGTCCAGGGGCCTGTTCTACAATGAGCAGTTCTTC. As protein: CASSESRGLFYNEQFF.

The chain's CDR3 is CASSSLRQGQDTQYF. CDR3 DNA: TGTGCCAGCAGCTCTCTTAGACAGGGGCAAGATACGCAGTATTTT. The chain is built from TRBV7-7 and TRBJ2-3; 8 nucleotides match TRBD1. Unmatched junction bases numbered 8, after V lost 4 bases and J lost 5 bases. CDR3 size: 15 residues. The germline V gene has CDR1 SSHAT and CDR2 FNYEAQ (reference sequence).

This clone has just one count. The rearrangement links TRBV5-8 to TRBJ1-4; 7 bases line up with TRBD1. The CDR3 runs to 14 residues. J lost 6 bases, V lost 1 base, and 3 bases had no gene match. The germline gives CDR1 SGHTS, CDR2 YDEGEE. The CDR3 coding sequence is TGTGCCAGCAGCTTGAGACAGGGTCATGAAAAACTGTTTTTT. It codes for CASSLRQGHEKLFF.

The chain carries TRBV6-1 and TRBJ1-2, with 7 bases that match TRBD1. Germline V CDR1 and CDR2: MNHNS, SASEGT. Losses at the gene ends were 5 bases for V and 4 bases for J; bases not matched to a gene: 4. The length of the CDR3 is 13 residues. The CDR3, as DNA: TGTGCCAGCAGTTTGACAGGGCTCTATGGCTACACCTTC. It codes for CASSLTGLYGYTF.

Comments on this clone: This sample also contains other DNA sequences that code for the same CDR3. The chain joins TRBV29-1 to TRBJ2-3, with D possibly matching TRBD2 (7 bases). Germline V gives CDR1 SQVTM, CDR2 ANQGSEA. V lost 5 bases to trimming and J lost 2 bases, with 11 bases between them. This CDR3 spans 13 amino acids. The CDR3 spells CSVRGRATDTQYF. The CDR3 DNA is TGCAGCGTTAGGGGGAGGGCCACAGATACGCAGTATTTT.

The chain couples TRBV6-5 to TRBJ1-5, with TRBD1 matching 7 bases. The V gene end was trimmed by 0 bases and the J gene end by 6 bases; junction bases not matched to a gene: 5. The CDR3 has 15 residues. Germline V gene lookup returns CDR1 MNHEY and CDR2 SVGAGI. The CDR3, as DNA: TGTGCCAGCAGTTACTCCGGGACAGTTACTCAGCCCCAGCATTTT. Its protein product is CASSYSGTVTQPQHF.

This clone showed up just once. CDR3 nucleotides: TGTGCCAGCAGCCTACCGGGACACCAAACCGAAGAGACCCAGTACTTC. It yields the protein CASSLPGHQTEETQYF. The chain joins TRBV14 to TRBJ2-5, with a possible D match to TRBD1 (6 bases). The CDR3 covers 16 residues. The germline V gene encodes CDR1 SGHDN and CDR2 FVKESK. V was pared by 4 bases and J by 3 bases, with 18 bases between. The full variable domain, its missing parts supplied by reference TRBV14 and TRBJ2-5, is EAGVTQFPSHSVIEKGQTVTLRCDPISGHDNLYWYRRVMGKEIKFLLHFVKESKQDESGMPNNRFLAERTGGTYSTLKVQPAELEDSGVYFCASSLPGHQTEETQYFGPGTRLLVL.

This chain uses TRBV7-2 with TRBJ2-7; TRBD2 matches 13 bases. J gave up 5 bases and V 3 bases, and 4 bases lay outside the gene matches. This CDR3 has 15 residues. Germline V gene lookup returns CDR1 SGHTA and CDR2 FQGNSA. CDR3 bases: TGTGCCAGCAGCTTGGGACTAGCGGGACTTAACGAGCAGTACTTC. Translating it yields CASSLGLAGLNEQYF. The full variable domain, in which reference TRBV7-2 and TRBJ2-7 provide the parts outside the CDR3, is GAGVSQSPSNKVTEKGKDVELRCDPISGHTALYWYRQSLGQGLEFLIYFQGNSAPDKSGLPSDRFSAERTGGSVSTLTIQRTQQEDSAVYLCASSLGLAGLNEQYFGPGTRLTVT.